What follows is one T cell receptor (beta chain) and its context. The sample comes from a study of blood T cell repertoires in COVID-19. Overall study context: The samples span acute and convalescent COVID-19 from the United States, Italy and Spain.

The V end lost 2 bases, the J end lost 6 bases, and 15 bases lay between the germline ends. Looked up from germline, CDR1 is SGHRS and CDR2 is YFSETQ. The CDR3 length is 15 residues. Measured with immunoSEQ multiplex PCR; TCRdb has only the in-frame clones, and not every one. The sample lists some 160,000 clones; about 77% were seen once. The clonotype comes from an elderly woman with acute or convalescent COVID-19. The chain recombines TRBV5-1 with TRBJ2-1, with D maybe TRBD2 (6 bases). Material: peripheral blood. CDR3 protein: CASSLTSLDFNEQFF. CDR3 DNA sequence: TGCGCCAGCAGCTTAACTAGCTTAGATTTCAATGAGCAGTTCTTC.